These T cell receptor beta chains were read from a single sample in a study of PD-1 blockade in mismatch repair-deficient tumors. Only in-frame clones appear in the TCRdb table, and some are missing; sequencing was by immunoSEQ multiplex PCR. This table holds 120,000 or so clones, about 88% found once. The sample in question was peripheral blood, obtained 44 weeks after starting pembrolizumab. The receptors originated from an adult with mismatch repair-deficient cancer. The CDR3 runs from the conserved cysteine through the conserved F or W.

V gene: TRBV19
CDR3 protein: CASKGEGYQETQYF

V gene: TRBV7-8
CDR3 protein: CASSHPADKETQYF

V gene: TRBV29-1
CDR3 protein: CSVEGTSGGYEQYF

V gene: TRBV11-2
CDR3 protein: CASSLDWKSAKNIQYF

V gene: TRBV18
CDR3 protein: CASSPVMGYQPQHF

V gene: TRBV2
CDR3 protein: CAGTGVLYEQYF

V gene: TRBV5-1
CDR3 protein: CASSEGQHYEQYF

V gene: TRBV4-1
CDR3 protein: CASSQEAAGGETQYF

V gene: TRBV5-6
CDR3 protein: CASSLETGPPAGYTF

V gene: TRBV9
CDR3 protein: CASSALRNGYTF

V gene: TRBV30
CDR3 protein: CAWSVRGGPYNEQFF

V gene: TRBV11-1
CDR3 protein: CASSAERTSAKPYEQYF

V gene: TRBV19
CDR3 protein: CASSGLAGGGYSGNEQFF

V gene: TRBV2
CDR3 protein: CASSVDGAGELFF

V gene: TRBV18
CDR3 protein: CASAGQGGGIAKNIQYF

V gene: TRBV20-1
CDR3 protein: CSAREGQSYTF

V gene: TRBV6-1
CDR3 protein: CASQGGPPNTGELFF

V gene: TRBV28
CDR3 protein: CASKNHRGQSSGRSTDTQYF

V gene: TRBV23-1
CDR3 protein: CASSLFGGLDGYTF

V gene: TRBV9
CDR3 protein: CASSTRTGWGETQYF

V gene: TRBV5-5
CDR3 protein: CASSRPGTSNTEAFF

V gene: TRBV19
CDR3 protein: CASTGDRAGYTF

V gene: TRBV7-9
CDR3 protein: CASSPDGSNQPQHF

V gene: TRBV9
CDR3 protein: CASSLYNEQFF

V gene: TRBV4-1
CDR3 protein: CASSQRRGLEDNEQYF

V gene: TRBV9
CDR3 protein: CASSVIGGGETQYF

V gene: TRBV5-6
CDR3 protein: CASSLEAGTGPGNTIYF

V gene: TRBV11-2
CDR3 protein: CASSLELAGYNEQFF

V gene: TRBV5-8
CDR3 protein: CASSRTGANTGELFF

V gene: TRBV15
CDR3 protein: CATSRVNNEQFF

V gene: TRBV4-1
CDR3 protein: CASSQTRGINEKLFF

V gene: TRBV19
CDR3 protein: CASSMEGNYGYTF

V gene: TRBV29-1
CDR3 protein: CSVEVGDENTGELFF

V gene: TRBV11-3
CDR3 protein: CASSVGIAYEQYF

V gene: TRBV5-6
CDR3 protein: CASSLAVYEQFF

V gene: TRBV4-2
CDR3 protein: CASSQGFTEDTQYF

V gene: TRBV23-1
CDR3 protein: CASSQAINGSTSYEQYF

V gene: TRBV7-5
CDR3 protein: CVRSLRCRVAKNIQYF

V gene: TRBV13
CDR3 protein: CASSNRDTSYEQYF

V gene: TRBV29-1
CDR3 protein: CSVEKNTEAFF

V gene: TRBV5-1
CDR3 protein: CASTAHGTGGTYEQYF

V gene: TRBV10-3
CDR3 protein: CAISAVTGNDEQFF

V gene: TRBV4-1
CDR3 protein: CASSYRDSYEQYF

V gene: TRBV2
CDR3 protein: CASSVPQGASGELFF

V gene: TRBV4-1
CDR3 protein: CASSQVLGSYEQYF

V gene: TRBV4-3
CDR3 protein: CASSQGPDSYEQYF

V gene: TRBV6-5
CDR3 protein: CASSYGGANEKLFF

V gene: TRBV12-5
CDR3 protein: CASGADRTSGTGELFF

V gene: TRBV2
CDR3 protein: CASSDSGPYEQYF

V gene: TRBV27
CDR3 protein: CASSLSGGPYEQYF